Included here is one TCR beta chain sequence, with context. Its recognized antigen is unknown. No much larger clone exists at a distance of one base, and base qualities are not known. Library method: PCR. The data were produced on an Illumina HiSeq 2500. TCR libraries were prepared with molecular barcoding, using unique molecular identifiers to normalize TCRbeta repertoire quantification. TCRdb handled the public reads itself, with Q25 trimming in fastp and clone calling in MiXCR, and kept productive beta chains. Entries are consolidated by CDR3 protein sequence, retaining the most common genes and DNA. This sample has roughly 420,000 distinct CDR3 sequences in its table, and roughly 17% of those were observed once. The top ten clonotypes cover 25% to 30% of the sample. In light of the paper, this sample's treatment or condition label describes: allogeneic hematopoietic cell transplantation with graft depleted of TCRalphabeta T cells and CD19 B cells. TCRalphabeta/CD19-depleted allogeneic hematopoietic cell grafts were given to the transplant recipients, all of whom were children.

The entry originates in a study of T-cell reconstitution after alpha-beta-depleted transplantation in children listed by TCRdb under 2016. Study-level background: Using TCR repertoire profiling, the study followed T-cell immune reconstitution in a quantitative way in children after TCRalphabeta/CD19-depleted allogeneic hematopoietic cell transplantation.

Beyond this particular receptor, the publication reports: About two months after transplant, the apparently early recovery of alphabetaT-cell counts reportedly depended on just several hundred clones that had expanded rapidly and came from non-depleted graft cells. In some patients, high TCRbeta diversity at day 60 was attributed to recipient T cells and intrathymic progenitors that had survived conditioning. Over subsequent months, a decline in hyperexpanded clone frequencies was noted, and after one year, T-cell counts and TCRbeta diversity were mostly ascribed to newly produced T cells.

Measured from the cysteine to the phenylalanine, the CDR3 is 17 residues long. Only the CDR3 portion is preserved as DNA: 51 bases, with reading frame beginning at the first base. According to the germline V gene, CDR1 reads LGHNA and CDR2 reads YSLEER. Ends trimmed: V by 0 bases, J by 4 bases; bases unmatched to a gene: 7. The source is a boy in the first two years of life who had a stem cell transplant for Wiskott-Aldrich syndrome, so the T cells may come from the graft donor. The rearranged chain carries TRBV4-3 and TRBJ2-3, and 10 bases in between align with TRBD2. Material: PBMCs, mostly from graft donor cells, obtained 360 days after TCRalphabeta/CD19-depleted stem cell transplant. For the CDR3, the sequence is CASSQDQAGGPADTQYF. The DNA sequence reads TGCGCCAGCAGCCAAGATCAAGCGGGAGGGCCTGCAGATACGCAGTATTTT.